A single sample is the source of the 25 T cell receptor beta chains below, sequenced in a study of blood T cell repertoires in COVID-19. The protocol was immunoSEQ multiplex PCR, while the TCRdb copy is restricted to in-frame clones and leaves out a portion. Of roughly 320,000 clones in the sample, 80% to 90% are singletons; the top ten hold over 5%. The sample consisted of peripheral blood. These receptors were collected from a woman between 45 and 60 years old with COVID-19, enrolled during active disease.

The rearrangement uses TRBV12-5 and TRBJ2-2; TRBD2 matches 7 bases. The CDR3 spans 17 residues. From germline, CDR1 is LGHNT and CDR2 FRNRAP. The V and J ends lost 4 bases and 3 bases, in that order; junction bases with no gene match: 11. This chain's CDR3 is CASGWTIGGSDTGELFF. The CDR3 coding sequence is TGTGCTAGTGGTTGGACCATTGGCGGGAGTGACACCGGGGAGCTGTTTTTT.

This clone appeared once. The chain recombines TRBV2 with TRBJ2-6; D is ambiguous. Germline CDR1 is SNHLY and CDR2 is FYNNEI. This CDR3 spans 15 amino acids. The ends were cut back, 7 bases at V and 1 base at J, with 11 bases in the middle. The CDR3 loop is CASTLTDSGANVLTF. CDR3 DNA sequence: TGTGCCAGCACCCTAACAGATTCTGGGGCCAACGTCCTGACTTTC.

The chain carries TRBV5-1 and TRBJ2-5; 10 bases align to TRBD2. V lost 4 bases and J lost 5; bases outside the gene matches: 11. CDR3 size: 16 residues. Germline CDR1 and CDR2: SGHRS and YFSETQ. In nucleotides, the CDR3 is TGCGCCAGCAGCCCCAACTTAGCGGGAGGAGGGGAGACCCAGTACTTC. Its translation is CASSPNLAGGGETQYF.

The chain recombines TRBV27 with TRBJ2-7; 14 nucleotides align to TRBD2. The trim removed 6 bases at V and 4 bases at J, leaving 2 bases unmatched. Germline CDR1 MNHEY, CDR2 SMNVEV (reference sequence). The CDR3 length is 14 residues. CDR3 bases: TGTGCCAGCAGGGGGACTAGCGGGAGTTACGAGCAGTACTTC. Translation: CASRGTSGSYEQYF.

This chain links TRBV9 with TRBJ2-7, with 13 bases that match TRBD2. J lost 2 bases, V lost 0 bases, and 8 bases had no gene match. This CDR3 region has 18 residues. Per the germline V gene, CDR1 is SGDLS and CDR2 is YYNGEE. This CDR3 reads CASSVGHRTSGSPYEQYF. CDR3 coding DNA: TGTGCCAGCAGCGTAGGTCATCGGACTAGCGGGAGCCCCTACGAGCAGTACTTC.

This chain uses TRBV18 with TRBJ2-7; D possibly corresponds to TRBD2 (5 bases). V was cut by 2 bases and J by 6 bases, with 11 bases left in between. In germline, CDR1 is KGHSH, CDR2 LQKENI. The CDR3 has 13 residues. Here the CDR3 reads CASSPSLASEQYF. The CDR3 DNA reads TGTGCCAGCTCACCATCGTTAGCGAGCGAGCAGTACTTC.

The chain recombines TRBV11-2 with TRBJ2-1, with D hard to call. Germline CDR1 and CDR2: SGHAT and FQNNGV. Between the trimmed V and J ends, which lost 5 bases and 0 bases, there was a span of 14 bases. The CDR3 runs 16 residues. The CDR3 sequence is CASSPLPFSSYNEQFF. The CDR3 DNA follows: TGTGCCAGCAGCCCCCTGCCGTTTAGCTCCTACAATGAGCAGTTCTTC.

This chain links TRBV20-1 with TRBJ2-4, with D possibly matching TRBD2 (5 bases). Germline V gene data show CDR1 as DFQATT and CDR2 as SNEGSKA (reference sequence). The V and J ends lost 6 bases and 3 bases respectively, with 15 bases between them. The CDR3 covers 14 residues. The CDR3, as DNA: TGCAGTGCGAGTAGAGGGCTTGGCAAAAACATTCAGTACTTC. This gives the protein CSASRGLGKNIQYF.

This clone appeared a few times. The V call is TRBV14, the J call TRBJ2-3; 8 bases line up with TRBD2. Trimming at V came to 0 bases and at J to 0 bases, leaving 8 bases not matched to a gene. The CDR3 spans 18 residues. CDR1 and CDR2 (germline): SGHDN, FVKESK. The CDR3 DNA is TGTGCCAGCAGCCAAGATAACCCAGCGGGAGCTAGCACAGATACGCAGTATTTT. It specifies CASSQDNPAGASTDTQYF.

This chain links TRBV30 with TRBJ2-7; D is possibly TRBD1 (5 bases). The germline V and J ends were trimmed by 0 bases and 2 bases, with 11 bases remaining between them. The CDR3 covers 14 residues. Germline-derived CDR1 and CDR2 are GTSNPN and SVGIG (reference sequence). The CDR3 region is CAWSVRQGPYEQYF. CDR3 in DNA: TGTGCCTGGAGTGTACGCCAGGGTCCCTACGAGCAGTACTTC.

As to this clone: This may come from a read error, since a much larger clone is one base off. This chain links TRBV13 with TRBJ1-2, with D perhaps matching TRBD1 (5 bases). CDR1 is PRHDT and CDR2 is FYEKMQ in the germline V gene (reference sequence). CDR3 size: 13 residues. V was clipped by 1 base and J by 3 bases, with 6 bases between them. CDR3 protein: CASSLEQDYGYTF. The DNA of the CDR3 is TGTGCCAGCAGCTTAGAACAGGACTATGGCTACACCTTC.

CDR3 nucleotide sequence: TGTGCCAGCAGCCCCTACACTGAAGCTTTCTTT. Residues: CASSPYTEAFF. The chain links TRBV7-9 to TRBJ1-1, with D uncertain. The CDR3 totals 11 residues. V lost 5 bases and J 3 bases, leaving 4 bases between the germline ends. The germline gives CDR1 SEHNR, CDR2 FQNEAQ (reference sequence).

V usage is TRBV19 and J usage is TRBJ2-2; maybe TRBD2 (7 bases). CDR1 is LNHDA, CDR2 SQIVND, per germline (reference sequence). The CDR3 length is 16 residues. The V and J ends lost 5 bases and 4 bases respectively, with 17 bases between them. The CDR3 bases are TGTGCCAGTAGTTCGGTGGGGAGGGGGAGCACCGGGGAGCTGTTTTTT. Residues: CASSSVGRGSTGELFF.

This chain joins TRBV19 and TRBJ2-5, with 9 bases lining up with TRBD1. The V segment lost 5 bases and the J segment 0 bases; nucleotides outside the gene matches: 10. This CDR3 region has 17 residues. Germline-derived CDR1 and CDR2 are LNHDA and SQIVND (reference sequence). CDR3 DNA sequence: TGTGCCAGTAGTTCTCCCCGGACAGGGGCCTACCAAGAGACCCAGTACTTC. This encodes CASSSPRTGAYQETQYF. The full variable domain, rest sourced from reference TRBV19 and TRBJ2-5, is DGGITQSPKYLFRKEGQNVTLSCEQNLNHDAMYWYRQDPGQGLRLIYYSQIVNDFQKGDIAEGYSVSREKKESFPLTVTSAQKNPTAFYLCASSSPRTGAYQETQYFGPGTRLLVL.

The chain recombines TRBV6-6 with TRBJ2-6, with a weak D call TRBD2 (6 bases). The CDR3 is 19 amino acids. Germline V gene lookup returns CDR1 MNHNY and CDR2 SVGAGI (reference sequence). V shed 6 bases and J shed 2 bases, with 23 bases lying between them. The CDR3 protein is CASRRLVPNRWAGANVLTF. The CDR3 DNA reads as TGTGCCAGCAGACGACTAGTTCCCAACCGTTGGGCTGGGGCCAACGTCCTGACTTTC.

The rearrangement uses TRBV30 and TRBJ2-2, with D unresolved. Trimming stripped 3 bases from V and 5 bases from J, with 16 bases between. Germline V gene data show CDR1 as GTSNPN and CDR2 as SVGIG (reference sequence). The CDR3 totals 15 residues. The CDR3 DNA reads as TGTGCCTGGAGGGGCAATCGTAAAGTGACCGGGGAGCTGTTTTTT. Amino acids: CAWRGNRKVTGELFF.

This clone came up a few times. CDR3 in DNA: TGTGCCAGCAGCTATGGACACTATAGCAATCAGCCCCAGCATTTT. Protein: CASSYGHYSNQPQHF. This chain links TRBV7-9 with TRBJ1-5, with D possibly matching TRBD1 (5 bases). The CDR3 has 15 amino acids. V was pared by 4 bases and J by 0 bases, with 10 bases between. Germline CDR1 SEHNR, CDR2 FQNEAQ (reference sequence).

The rearrangement joins TRBV3-1 (or the pseudogene TRBV3-2) to TRBJ2-5; 9 bases agree with TRBD2. The CDR3 loop spans 15 amino acids. Germline V gene sequence: CDR1 LGHDT, CDR2 YNNKEL (reference sequence). V dropped 1 base and J dropped 4; count of bases not matched to a gene: 4. This CDR3 is CASSQGSGRPETQYF. In DNA form, the CDR3 reads TGTGCCAGCAGCCAAGGTAGCGGGAGACCAGAGACCCAGTACTTC.

This chain uses TRBV6-5 with TRBJ2-5; 10 bases are shared with TRBD1. Germline trimming cut 0 bases from V and 3 bases from J; bases unmatched to any gene: 4. CDR1 and CDR2 from the germline V gene are MNHEY and SVGAGI. The CDR3 loop spans 16 amino acids. The CDR3 region is CASSYSSGTGEETQYF. The CDR3 DNA reads as TGTGCCAGCAGTTACTCGTCCGGGACAGGGGAAGAGACCCAGTACTTC.

The rearrangement joins TRBV7-2 to TRBJ1-1, with TRBD1 matching over 8 bases. The CDR3 extends over 16 amino acids. Unmatched junction bases numbered 19, after V lost 7 bases and J lost 9 bases. Germline CDR1 SGHTA, CDR2 FQGNSA. In DNA form, the CDR3 reads TGTGCCAGCAACTTCCGGACCGGGACAGGCTTTTGGAAAGCTTTCTTT. The encoded protein is CASNFRTGTGFWKAFF.

This clone was seen only once. The rearrangement joins TRBV24-1 to TRBJ2-5; 8 nucleotides align to TRBD1. With V trimmed by 4 bases and J by 5 bases, 2 bases remained unmatched. Germline CDR1 reads KGHDR; CDR2 reads SFDVKD. CDR3 length equals 13 residues. CDR3 in DNA: TGTGCCACCAGTGAGTGGACAGGGGAGACCCAGTACTTC. Amino acid sequence: CATSEWTGETQYF.

V and J are TRBV5-6 and TRBJ1-5; D possibly corresponds to TRBD1 (5 bases). Deletions cut 1 base from V and 3 bases from J, with 8 bases between. The CDR3 extends over 14 amino acids. Germline V CDR1 and CDR2: SGHDT, YYEEEE. The CDR3 region is CASSLWGSNQPQHF. The CDR3 coding sequence is TGTGCCAGCAGCTTGTGGGGCTCCAATCAGCCCCAGCATTTT.

The rearrangement links TRBV6-4 to TRBJ2-1; 7 bases are shared with TRBD2. Germline CDR1 MRHNA, CDR2 SNTAGT. V dropped 4 bases and J dropped 3; count of bases not matched to a gene: 6. This CDR3 spans 15 amino acids. DNA for the CDR3: TGTGCCAGCAGTGGGCGGGGAGGGGACTACAATGAGCAGTTCTTC. It translates to CASSGRGGDYNEQFF.

The chain uses TRBV19 and TRBJ2-1; D is unclear. This CDR3 has 13 amino acids. Per the germline V gene, CDR1 is LNHDA and CDR2 is SQIVND (reference sequence). V was shortened by 4 bases and J by 0 bases, with 4 bases between the two germline ends. The CDR3 coding sequence is TGTGCCAGTAGTACGAGCTCCTACAATGAGCAGTTCTTC. This codes for CASSTSSYNEQFF.

The chain is built from TRBV10-3 and TRBJ2-5; 11 bases are a match to TRBD1. The CDR3 has 12 residues. V shed 10 bases and J 3 bases; nucleotides not matched to a gene: 1. Germline V gene data show CDR1 as ENHRY and CDR2 as SYGVKD. The CDR3 coding sequence is TGTGCCACGGGACAGGGGGAAGAGACCCAGTACTTC. It translates to CATGQGEETQYF.